The source of this T cell receptor beta chain is a study of graft-versus-host responses after intestinal transplantation (TCRdb year 2021). Background on the whole study: Multivisceral, liver-intestinal, or isolated intestinal transplants were received by the recipients. Graft-versus-host and host-versus-graft alloreactive T cell clones were tracked in the graft, circulation and bone marrow after intestinal transplantation using bulk TCR-beta CDR3 sequencing. Rather than going through the commercial service, samples from a few later patients were sequenced in-house on an Illumina MiSeq and processed with MiXCR. To identify alloreactive clones, pre-transplant mixed lymphocyte reaction products were sequenced and compared with unstimulated pre-transplant donor and recipient T cells. Every recipient was given anti-thymocyte globulin induction, followed by roughly 3 years of maintenance tacrolimus and steroids. Donor T cell macrochimerism was defined as a peak of at least 4% donor T cells among recipient peripheral blood mononuclear cells. The cohort enrolled fewer than 25 intestinal transplant recipients including one retransplant, and 3 patients lacking pretransplant specimens were excluded.

The library was generated by the immunoSEQ multiplex PCR assay. Adaptive Biotechnologies carried out high-throughput TCR-beta CDR3 sequencing of genomic DNA for most patients. In the original analysis: Adaptive's ImmunoSEQ software was the source of the TCR sequencing data for over 15 patients, while three other patients were processed with MiXCR and VDJtools. CDR3 nucleotide sequences shared by donor and recipient were removed because the origin of these sequences could not be assigned. To count as alloreactive, a clone needed at least 2-fold expansion over unstimulated cells and a minimum CFSE-low frequency of 0.002% (template counts) or 0.001% (read counts). Clones detected in sequenced pre-transplant spleen, lymph node, or MLR CFSE-low populations of the donor or recipient were defined as mappable. The cumulative frequency of alloreactive clones was calculated as a percentage of all sequences, weighted by copy number. As stored in TCRdb, this immuneACCESS dataset retains in-frame rearrangements with V and J assigned. A fraction of the clones does not appear; measured against another copy, unresolved V genes explain less than half of the discrepancy, and the remainder lacks a known reason. The D gene and trimming were derived from the DNA, and the V and J assignments and clone size from that table. For this sample the table gives just under 30,000 clones, of which about four fifths were detected only once. Approximately 3% of the sample comes from the top ten.

General findings and caveats noted by the study authors: The conclusions were limited by the relatively low number and heterogeneity of the intestinal transplant patients. GvH clones were detected in recipient bone marrow, and some appeared earlier in ileal mucosa or blood, consistent with an intestinal mucosal origin. Early after transplant, peak levels of circulating GvH clones were found to be associated with declines in HvG clones. In patients with donor T cell macrochimerism, the allografts had high GvH to HvG T cell clonal ratios.

From cysteine to phenylalanine, the CDR3 is 11 amino acids long. Only the CDR3 DNA is retained, 33 bases long and in frame from the first base. As encoded in the germline V gene (reference sequence), CDR1 is LNHDA while CDR2 is SQIVND. V lost 3 bases and J lost 7 bases; the stretch between them is 6 bases long. A word on this clone: Its binding antigen is unknown. Base qualities are not provided; no much larger clone lies one nucleotide away.

To isolate intraepithelial and lamina propria lymphocytes from graft specimens, dithiothreitol, EDTA incubations and collagenase D digestion were used. Bulk TCR-beta sequencing was performed on serial intestinal graft biopsy specimens collected as late as 600 days after transplant. In this chain, TRBV19 is recombined with TRBJ2-5; no D gene call is confident. This clonotype originated in a human patient who received an intestinal transplant, so some T cells may come from the graft donor. The sequences come from ileum tissue, collected 98 days after intestinal transplantation. The CDR3 is CASSIAGTQYF. Here is the DNA: TGTGCCAGTAGTATTGCCGGGACCCAGTACTTC.